The 26 T cell receptor beta chains below come from one sample, sequenced in a study of Graves' ophthalmopathy and Graves' hyperthyroidism. Using RNA transcripts, the TCR beta CDR3 regions were amplified. First-round RT-PCR used HTBI primers; second-round multiplex PCR followed. MiXCR, run by TCRdb on the multiplex PCR reads, gives a single entry per CDR3 protein. In the table there are a few hundred thousand distinct CDR3 sequences, about a sixth of which are singletons. The sequenced material came from peripheral blood. The receptors derive from an adult woman with stable Graves' hyperthyroidism.

This clonotype was detected many times. CDR3 coding DNA: TGCAGTGCTCTAGGGTGGACTCTCGGTCCTAGCAATCAGCCCCAGCATTTT. This sequence encodes CSALGWTLGPSNQPQHF. This chain uses TRBV20-1 with TRBJ1-5; no firm D call. This CDR3 region has 17 residues. Germline V gene data show CDR1 as DFQATT and CDR2 as SNEGSKA (reference sequence). Trimming shortened V by 5 bases and J by 0 bases, and 20 bases separated the two germline ends.

The chain employs TRBV14 and TRBJ2-5; TRBD2 aligns across 11 bases. CDR1 is SGHDN, CDR2 FVKESK, per germline. The V and J ends lost 5 bases and 2 bases, in that order; junction bases with no gene match: 4. This CDR3 has 15 residues. CDR3 amino acids: CASSKGLAAQETQYF. The CDR3 nucleotides read TGTGCCAGCAGCAAGGGACTAGCGGCTCAAGAGACCCAGTACTTC.

There are many counts of this clonotype. This chain links TRBV5-1 with TRBJ2-7; 7 bases map to TRBD1. The CDR3 has 14 amino acids. Germline trimming cut 5 bases from V and 1 base from J; bases unmatched to any gene: 6. From germline, CDR1 is SGHRS and CDR2 YFSETQ. The CDR3 DNA reads as TGCGCCAGCAGGTGGGACAGTCATTCCTACGAGCAGTACTTC. Protein sequence: CASRWDSHSYEQYF.

Details on this clonotype: Relative to the germline gene, one junction end is altered; a read error may explain this. The J gene is TRBJ2-4, the V gene TRBV19, with 12 bases fitting TRBD2. This CDR3 has 19 amino acids. CDR1 LNHDA and CDR2 SQIVND come from the germline V gene (reference sequence). The DNA for the CDR3 is TGTGCCAGTAGTATGTTTCTAGCGGGAGGGCACCTAGCCAAAAAGATTCAGTACTTC. It is translated as CASSMFLAGGHLAKKIQYF. Based on the CDR3 plus reference TRBV19 and TRBJ2-4, the full variable domain is DGGITQSPKYLFRKEGQNVTLSCEQNLNHDAMYWYRQDPGQGLRLIYYSQIVNDFQKGDIAEGYSVSREKKESFPLTVTSAQKNPTAFYLCASSMFLAGGHLAKKIQYFGAGTRLSVL.

This clonotype was found many times. This chain links TRBV19 with TRBJ1-1; tentative D call: TRBD1 (5 bases). The CDR3 spans 14 residues. Trimming left V 4 bases short and J 6 bases short, with 15 bases between. Germline V CDR1 and CDR2: LNHDA, SQIVND (reference sequence). The CDR3 sequence: CASSTYRGTAEAFF. DNA of the CDR3: TGTGCCAGTAGTACCTACCGGGGGACGGCTGAAGCTTTCTTT.

This clonotype was recorded at least ten times. The chain joins TRBV12-3 or TRBV12-4 to TRBJ2-7; possibly TRBD1 for D (6 bases). The V end lost 3 bases, the J end lost 3 bases, and 9 bases lay between the germline ends. The CDR3 runs to 13 residues. The CDR3 protein is CASSFIRGYEQYF. In DNA form, the CDR3 reads TGTGCCAGCAGTTTTATCAGGGGCTACGAGCAGTACTTC.

V gene TRBV11-1 combines with J gene TRBJ2-7, with D perhaps being TRBD1 or TRBD2 (9 bases each). The CDR3 has 18 amino acids. V lost 5 bases to trimming and J lost 6 bases, with 29 bases between them. The V gene's germline CDR1 is SGHAT and CDR2 FQDESV (reference sequence). CDR3 bases: TGTGCCAGCAGCCAGGACAGGGGCCTTGGCGGGAGGGCCGGCGAGCAGTACTTC. Protein product: CASSQDRGLGGRAGEQYF.

This clonotype was found many times. V gene TRBV11-2 combines with J gene TRBJ2-7; no reliable D call. The CDR3 has 15 residues. V gave up 0 bases and J gave up 4 bases, with 13 bases separating them. The germline CDR1 and CDR2 sequences are SGHAT and FQNNGV. Here the CDR3 reads CASSLDLGTAYEQYF. CDR3 nucleotides: TGTGCCAGCAGCTTAGATCTCGGAACAGCATACGAGCAGTACTTC.

As concerns this clonotype: The junction departs from germline at one end; a sequencing error may be responsible. This chain joins TRBV9 and TRBJ2-5; 10 bases agree with TRBD1. The germline V gene has CDR1 SGDLS and CDR2 YYNGEE. The CDR3 has 15 amino acids. The CDR3 bases are TGTGCCAGCAAACGGACAGGGGGTCTTCAAGAGTCCCAGTACTTC. It specifies CASKRTGGLQESQYF.

Turning to this clonotype: A clone one base away is much larger, so this may be a read error. The chain couples TRBV5-6 to TRBJ2-7; 9 nucleotides align to TRBD2. The CDR3 runs 14 residues. Germline V gene lookup returns CDR1 SGHDT and CDR2 YYEEEE. With V trimmed by 6 bases and J by 4 bases, 8 bases remained unmatched. CDR3 sequence reads: CASTAGTSLYEQYF. CDR3 DNA: TGTGCCAGCACCGCCGGGACTAGCCTATACGAGCAGTACTTC.

Of note for this clonotype: This CDR3 is missing its conserved last phenylalanine or tryptophan, likely due to a read error. The chain employs TRBV4-1 and TRBJ2-5, with D perhaps TRBD1 or TRBD2 (5 bases each). This CDR3 spans 13 amino acids. Trimming pared 3 bases from V and 3 bases from J, leaving 8 bases between. CDR1 MGHRA and CDR2 YSYEKL come from the germline V gene. CDR3 bases: TGCGCCAGCAGCCAGGGGGTAGAAGAGACCCAGTACGTC. Protein product: CASSQGVEETQYV.

This clonotype has at least ten counts. V is TRBV28 and J is TRBJ2-7, with a weak D call TRBD2 (6 bases). This CDR3 region has 13 residues. Trimming pared 8 bases from V and 5 bases from J, leaving 16 bases between. Germline V lookup: CDR1 MDHEN, CDR2 SYDVKM. The CDR3 here is CASSPPPGDEQYF. As DNA, the CDR3 is TGTGCCAGCTCTCCCCCACCGGGAGACGAGCAGTACTTC. Combining the CDR3 with reference TRBV28 and TRBJ2-7 gives the whole variable domain DVKVTQSSRYLVKRTGEKVFLECVQDMDHENMFWYRQDPGLGLRLIYFSYDVKMKEKGDIPEGYSVSREKKERFSLILESASTNQTSMYLCASSPPPGDEQYFGPGTRLTVT.

The rearrangement links TRBV6-1 to TRBJ1-5, with 7 bases identical to TRBD1. CDR3 length equals 14 residues. Losses at the gene ends were 6 bases for V and 7 bases for J; bases not matched to a gene: 9. The germline V gene encodes CDR1 MNHNS and CDR2 SASEGT. The CDR3 spells CASRPPTDRQPQHF. The CDR3 DNA sequence: TGTGCCAGCAGACCACCGACGGACAGGCAGCCCCAGCATTTT.

Concerning this clonotype: A read error is possible here, since a much larger clone lies one base away. The rearrangement joins TRBV10-2 to TRBJ2-7; 9 bases map to TRBD2. CDR3 length: 12 amino acids. CDR1 and CDR2 (germline): WSHSY, SAAADI. CDR3 bases: TGCGCCAGCACCGGGACTAGCTACGAGCAGTGCTTC. Encoded protein: CASTGTSYEQCF.

The chain has TRBV7-6 and TRBJ1-1; TRBD1 is a possible D gene (5 bases). The CDR3 consists of 15 residues. The germline V and J ends were trimmed by 5 bases and 0 bases, with 13 bases remaining between them. The germline V gene encodes CDR1 SGHVS and CDR2 FNYEAQ. The CDR3: CASSSIKGLNTEAFF. The CDR3, as DNA: TGTGCCAGCAGCAGTATAAAGGGGCTGAACACTGAAGCTTTCTTT.

Many counts were recorded for this clonotype. This chain uses TRBV29-1 with TRBJ2-2, with D possibly being TRBD1 (5 bases). Trimming pared 4 bases from V and 3 bases from J, leaving 9 bases between. Germline CDR1 reads SQVTM; CDR2 reads ANQGSEA. CDR3 size: 13 residues. The CDR3 reads CSVGQGYTGELFF. CDR3 coding DNA: TGCAGCGTTGGTCAGGGTTACACCGGGGAGCTGTTTTTT.

This clonotype was detected many times. The chain carries TRBV12-3 or TRBV12-4 and TRBJ1-5; TRBD1 aligns across 9 bases. Trimming cost V 1 base and J 1 base; bases outside gene matches: 2. CDR3 size: 16 residues. CDR3: CASSLGDRDSNQPQHF. The CDR3 region has the DNA TGTGCCAGCAGTTTAGGGGACAGGGACAGCAATCAGCCCCAGCATTTT.

This clonotype was seen at least ten times. The chain carries TRBV6-5 and TRBJ1-1; tentative D call: TRBD1 (5 bases). Germline lookup yields CDR1 MNHEY and CDR2 SVGAGI. The CDR3 contains 13 residues. V lost 5 bases and J lost 7, with 14 bases in between. CDR3 loop: CASSTEWGSEAFF. Here the CDR3 DNA reads TGTGCCAGCAGTACAGAATGGGGGAGTGAAGCTTTCTTT.

Many counts were recorded for this clonotype. This chain links TRBV6-2 or TRBV6-3 with TRBJ1-1, with 7 nucleotides matching TRBD1. The CDR3 is made up of 13 amino acids. With 10 bases clipped from V and 1 base from J, the junction kept 6 bases outside the gene matches. Per germline, CDR1 MNHEY and CDR2 SVGEGT. CDR3 sequence: CATLGQKNTEAFF. The DNA of the CDR3 is TGTGCCACCTTGGGACAGAAGAACACTGAAGCTTTCTTT.

This clonotype was detected many times. The rearrangement joins TRBV7-2 to TRBJ2-2, with 7 bases aligning to TRBD1. Germline V CDR1 and CDR2: SGHTA, FQGNSA. The CDR3 has 14 residues. Trimming removed 4 bases from V and 7 bases from J; junction bases left unmatched: 6. CDR3 residues: CASSSETGVGELFF. In DNA form, the CDR3 reads TGTGCCAGCAGCTCCGAAACAGGGGTCGGGGAGCTGTTTTTT.

This clonotype has more than one count but fewer than ten. The V and J genes are TRBV4-2 and TRBJ1-1; D may be TRBD1 (6 bases). Germline-derived CDR1 and CDR2 are LGHNA and YNFKEQ. Trimming removed 1 base from V and 5 bases from J, with 14 bases in between. CDR3 length: 15 amino acids. The CDR3 DNA reads TGTGCCAGCAGCCAAGGAGGGGGTTTTGAGACTGAAGCTTTCTTT. Translated, it gives CASSQGGGFETEAFF.

This clonotype was detected many times. CDR3 sequence: CSARYQGGNIQYF. The CDR3, as DNA: TGCAGCGCGCGGTATCAGGGGGGAAACATTCAGTACTTC. The chain carries TRBV29-1 and TRBJ2-4, with a weak D call TRBD1 (7 bases). The V end was cut by 7 bases, the J end by 6 bases, with 16 bases between. Germline V gene sequence: CDR1 SQVTM, CDR2 ANQGSEA. The CDR3 length is 13 residues. The whole variable domain, remainder taken from reference TRBV29-1 and TRBJ2-4, is SAVISQKPSRDICQRGTSLTIQCQVDSQVTMMFWYRQQPGQSLTLIATANQGSEATYESGFVIDKFPISRPNLTFSTLTVSNMSPEDSSIYLCSARYQGGNIQYFGAGTRLSVL.

V gene TRBV4-2 combines with J gene TRBJ2-3; TRBD2 aligns across 7 bases. The CDR3 is 16 amino acids. Trimming at V came to 1 base and at J to 1 base, leaving 5 bases not matched to a gene. Germline CDR1 LGHNA, CDR2 YNFKEQ. The CDR3 reads CASSQVEAGRTDTQYF. In nucleotides, the CDR3 is TGTGCCAGCAGCCAAGTTGAAGCGGGGCGCACAGATACGCAGTATTTT.

This clonotype was seen only a few times. The chain couples TRBV6-1 to TRBJ2-3; D gene unclear. The CDR3 sequence is 14 residues long. Germline CDR1 and CDR2: MNHNS and SASEGT. The ends were cut back, 6 bases at V and 0 bases at J, with 10 bases in the middle. Here the CDR3 reads CASRISSSTDTQYF. DNA for the CDR3: TGTGCCAGCAGGATTTCCTCTAGCACAGATACGCAGTATTTT.

This clonotype was seen at least ten times. The CDR3, as DNA: TGTGCCAGTAGTCCCCGCAGAGACACAACCCAAGCTTTCTTT. It specifies CASSPRRDTTQAFF. The chain uses TRBV19 and TRBJ1-1, with D uncertain. V was shortened by 5 bases and J by 9 bases, with 19 bases between the two germline ends. The CDR3 totals 14 residues. The germline gives CDR1 LNHDA, CDR2 SQIVND (reference sequence).

This clonotype was seen many times. The rearrangement joins TRBV29-1 to TRBJ2-7, with 8 positions matching TRBD1. The CDR3 is 12 residues long. CDR1 and CDR2 (germline): SQVTM, ANQGSEA. Trimming at V came to 5 bases and at J to 5 bases, leaving 5 bases not matched to a gene. The CDR3 loop reads CSVRAGGHEQYF. CDR3 in DNA: TGCAGCGTTAGGGCAGGGGGCCACGAGCAGTACTTC.